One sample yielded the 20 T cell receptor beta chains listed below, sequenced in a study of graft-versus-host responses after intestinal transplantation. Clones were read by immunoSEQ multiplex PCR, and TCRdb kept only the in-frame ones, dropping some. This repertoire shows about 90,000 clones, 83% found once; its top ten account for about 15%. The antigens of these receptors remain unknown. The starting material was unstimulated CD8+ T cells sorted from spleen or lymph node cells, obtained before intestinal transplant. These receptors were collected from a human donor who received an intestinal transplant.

The CDR3 sequence: CASSLGRGETEAFF. CDR3 nucleotide sequence: TGTGCCAGCAGCTTAGGGCGAGGTGAAACTGAAGCTTTCTTT. The chain joins TRBV13 to TRBJ1-1, with D uncertain. The germline gives CDR1 PRHDT, CDR2 FYEKMQ (reference sequence). This CDR3 is built from 14 residues. Trimming pared 0 bases from V and 5 bases from J, leaving 10 bases between. The full variable domain, rest sourced from reference TRBV13 and TRBJ1-1, is AAGVIQSPRHLIKEKRETATLKCYPIPRHDTVYWYQQGPGQDPQFLISFYEKMQSDKGSIPDRFSAQQFSDYHSELNMSSLELGDSALYFCASSLGRGETEAFFGQGTRLTVV.

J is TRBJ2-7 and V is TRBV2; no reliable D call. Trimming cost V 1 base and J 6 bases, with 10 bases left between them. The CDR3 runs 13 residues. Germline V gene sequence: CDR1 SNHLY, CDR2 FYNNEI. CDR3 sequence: CASSEEDWGEQYF. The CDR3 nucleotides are TGTGCCAGCAGTGAAGAAGACTGGGGCGAGCAGTACTTC.

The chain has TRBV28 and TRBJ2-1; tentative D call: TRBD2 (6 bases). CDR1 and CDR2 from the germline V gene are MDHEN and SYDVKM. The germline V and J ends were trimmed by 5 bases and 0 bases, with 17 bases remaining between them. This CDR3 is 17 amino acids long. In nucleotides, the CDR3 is TGTGCCAGCAGTCCCTCCCCGGCTAGCGACTCCTACAATGAGCAGTTCTTC. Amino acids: CASSPSPASDSYNEQFF.

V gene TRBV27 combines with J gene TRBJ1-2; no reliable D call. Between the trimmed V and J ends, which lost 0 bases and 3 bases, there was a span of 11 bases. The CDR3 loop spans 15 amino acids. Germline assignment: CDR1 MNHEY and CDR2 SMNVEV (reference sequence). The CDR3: CASSLSFLGDYGYTF. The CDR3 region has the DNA TGTGCCAGCAGTTTATCGTTCCTCGGGGACTATGGCTACACCTTC.

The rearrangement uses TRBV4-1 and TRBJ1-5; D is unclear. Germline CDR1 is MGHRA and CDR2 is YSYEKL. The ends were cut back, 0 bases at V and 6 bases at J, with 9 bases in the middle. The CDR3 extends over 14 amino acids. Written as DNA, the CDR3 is TGCGCCAGCAGCCAAGAGGGTTTGGGTCAGCCCCAGCATTTT. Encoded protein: CASSQEGLGQPQHF.

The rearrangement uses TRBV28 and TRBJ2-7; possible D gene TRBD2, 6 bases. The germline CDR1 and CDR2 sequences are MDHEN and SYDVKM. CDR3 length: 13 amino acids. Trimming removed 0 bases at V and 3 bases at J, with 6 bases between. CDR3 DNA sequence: TGTGCCAGCAGTTTATGGGGGGGCTACGAGCAGTACTTC. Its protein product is CASSLWGGYEQYF. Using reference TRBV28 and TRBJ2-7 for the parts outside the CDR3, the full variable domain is DVKVTQSSRYLVKRTGEKVFLECVQDMDHENMFWYRQDPGLGLRLIYFSYDVKMKEKGDIPEGYSVSREKKERFSLILESASTNQTSMYLCASSLWGGYEQYFGPGTRLTVT.

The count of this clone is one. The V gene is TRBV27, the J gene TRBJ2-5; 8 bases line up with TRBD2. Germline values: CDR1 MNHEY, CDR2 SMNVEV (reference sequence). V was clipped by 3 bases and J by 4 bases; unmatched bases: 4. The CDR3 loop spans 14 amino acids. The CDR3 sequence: CASSFGLAGETQYF. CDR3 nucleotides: TGTGCCAGCAGTTTCGGGCTAGCGGGAGAGACCCAGTACTTC.

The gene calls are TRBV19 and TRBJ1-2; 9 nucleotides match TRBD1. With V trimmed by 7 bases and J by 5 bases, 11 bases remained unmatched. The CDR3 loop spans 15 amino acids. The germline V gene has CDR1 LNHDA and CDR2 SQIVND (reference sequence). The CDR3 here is CASIQGTGLGYGYTF. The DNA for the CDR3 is TGTGCCAGTATTCAAGGGACAGGGTTAGGGTATGGCTACACCTTC.

CDR3 residues: CASSYSIRGDEQFF. The CDR3, as DNA: TGTGCCAGCAGTTACTCGATCCGTGGGGATGAGCAGTTCTTC. The chain uses TRBV6-6 and TRBJ2-1; D unclear. This CDR3 region has 14 residues. Trimming removed 0 bases from V and 8 bases from J, with 11 bases in between. CDR1 is MNHNY, CDR2 SVGAGI, per germline (reference sequence).

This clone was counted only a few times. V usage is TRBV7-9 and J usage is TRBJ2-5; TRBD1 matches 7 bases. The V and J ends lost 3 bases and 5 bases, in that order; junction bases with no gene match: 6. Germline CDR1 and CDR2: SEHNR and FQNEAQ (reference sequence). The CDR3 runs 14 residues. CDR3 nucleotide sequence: TGTGCCAGCAGCTTTTACAGGGGATGGGAGACCCAGTACTTC. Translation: CASSFYRGWETQYF.

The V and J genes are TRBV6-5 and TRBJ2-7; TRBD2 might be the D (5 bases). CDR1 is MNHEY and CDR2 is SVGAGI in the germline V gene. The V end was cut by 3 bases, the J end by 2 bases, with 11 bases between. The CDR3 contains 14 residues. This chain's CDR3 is CASSYNGEAYEQYF. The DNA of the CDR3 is TGTGCCAGCAGTTATAACGGGGAAGCCTACGAGCAGTACTTC.

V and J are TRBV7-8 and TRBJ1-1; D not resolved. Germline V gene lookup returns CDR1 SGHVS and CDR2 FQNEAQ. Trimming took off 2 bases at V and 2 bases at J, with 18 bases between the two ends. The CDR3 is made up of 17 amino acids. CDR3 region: CASSLNRGWRINTEAFF. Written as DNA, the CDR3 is TGTGCCAGCAGCTTAAATCGAGGGTGGCGGATAAACACTGAAGCTTTCTTT.

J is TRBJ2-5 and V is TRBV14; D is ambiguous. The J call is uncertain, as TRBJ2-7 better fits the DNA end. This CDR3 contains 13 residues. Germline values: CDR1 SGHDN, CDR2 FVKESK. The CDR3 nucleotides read TGTGCCAGCAGTAAGGCCCTCGTGGGCGAGCAGTACTTC. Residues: CASSKALVGEQYF.

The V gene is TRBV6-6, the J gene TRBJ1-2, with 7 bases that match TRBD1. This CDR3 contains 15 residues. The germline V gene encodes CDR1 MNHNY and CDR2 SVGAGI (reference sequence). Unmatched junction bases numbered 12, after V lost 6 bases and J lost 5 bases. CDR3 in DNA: TGTGCCAGCAGCTCCTACGGACAGGCCAGATATGGCTACACCTTC. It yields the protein CASSSYGQARYGYTF.

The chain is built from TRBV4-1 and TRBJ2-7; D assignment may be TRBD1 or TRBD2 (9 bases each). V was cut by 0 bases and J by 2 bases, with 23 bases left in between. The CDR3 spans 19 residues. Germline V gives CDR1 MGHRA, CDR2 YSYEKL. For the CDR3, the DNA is TGCGCCAGCAGCCAAGATACAGGGGGCGAGCGGGAGGTCCCCTACGAGCAGTACTTC. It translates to CASSQDTGGEREVPYEQYF.

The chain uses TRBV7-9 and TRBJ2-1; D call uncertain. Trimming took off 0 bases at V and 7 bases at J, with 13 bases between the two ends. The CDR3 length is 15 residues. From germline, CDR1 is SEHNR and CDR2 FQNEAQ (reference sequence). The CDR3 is CASSLAPSRTNEQFF. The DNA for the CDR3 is TGTGCCAGCAGCTTAGCTCCCAGTAGGACGAATGAGCAGTTCTTC.

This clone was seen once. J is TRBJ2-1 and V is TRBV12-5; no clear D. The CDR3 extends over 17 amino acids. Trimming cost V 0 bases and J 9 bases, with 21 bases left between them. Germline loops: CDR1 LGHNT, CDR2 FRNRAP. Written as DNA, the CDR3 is TGTGCTAGTGGTTTGGTACCCTACCGGCCCCCGAAAGGTGAGCAGTTCTTC. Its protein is CASGLVPYRPPKGEQFF.

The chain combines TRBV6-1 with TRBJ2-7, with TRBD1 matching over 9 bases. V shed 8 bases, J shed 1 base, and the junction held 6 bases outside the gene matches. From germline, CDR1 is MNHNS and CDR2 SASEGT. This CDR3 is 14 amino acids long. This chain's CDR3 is CASGAGTGSYEQYF. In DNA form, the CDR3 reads TGTGCCAGCGGCGCGGGGACAGGGTCCTACGAGCAGTACTTC.

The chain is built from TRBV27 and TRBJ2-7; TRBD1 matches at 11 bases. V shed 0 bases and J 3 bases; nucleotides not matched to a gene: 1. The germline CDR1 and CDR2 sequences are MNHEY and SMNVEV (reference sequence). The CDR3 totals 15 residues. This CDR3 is CASSLSGTGGYEQYF. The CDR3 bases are TGTGCCAGCAGTTTATCCGGGACAGGGGGCTACGAGCAGTACTTC.

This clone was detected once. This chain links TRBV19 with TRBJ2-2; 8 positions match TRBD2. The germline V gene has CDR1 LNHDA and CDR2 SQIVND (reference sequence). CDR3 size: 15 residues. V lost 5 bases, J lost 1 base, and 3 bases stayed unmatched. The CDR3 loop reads CASSVTSGNTGELFF. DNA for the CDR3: TGTGCCAGTAGTGTTACTAGCGGGAACACCGGGGAGCTGTTTTTT.